These 12 T cell receptor beta chains share one sample of origin, sequenced in a study of shared clonotypes between healthy human individuals. Sequenced by immunoSEQ multiplex PCR; TCRdb stores in-frame clones only, minus some. Among 560,000 or so clones listed, 95% to 96% were seen once. Naive CD8 cells lacked CD45RO and underwent positive selection for CCR7, leaving out terminally differentiated effector memory CD45RA+ cells. Sequencing was performed on naive CD8+ T cells sorted from blood. The receptors were sampled from a woman in her 30s in good health.

The chain employs TRBV30 and TRBJ1-1, with 11 bases identical to TRBD1. Losses at the gene ends were 2 bases for V and 6 bases for J; bases not matched to a gene: 5. Germline CDR1 reads GTSNPN; CDR2 reads SVGIG (reference sequence). This CDR3 contains 14 residues. The CDR3 nucleotides are TGTGCCTGGAGTTCAGGACAGGGGGCTTCTGAAGCTTTCTTT. It is translated as CAWSSGQGASEAFF. Together with reference TRBV30 and TRBJ1-1, the CDR3 gives the full variable domain: SQTIHQWPATLVQPVGSPLSLECTVEGTSNPNLYWYRQAAGRGLQLLFYSVGIGQISSEVPQNLSASRPQDRQFILSSKKLLLSDSGFYLCAWSSGQGASEAFFGQGTRLTVV.

Note on this clone: This same CDR3 is encoded by further DNA sequences in the sample. V usage is TRBV27 and J usage is TRBJ2-1; tentative D call: TRBD2 (6 bases). The ends were cut back, 1 base at V and 10 bases at J, with 14 bases in the middle. The germline V gene has CDR1 MNHEY and CDR2 SMNVEV (reference sequence). The CDR3 is 14 residues long. DNA for the CDR3: TGTGCCAGCAGTTTATATTCGGGGGTTGGCGAGCAGTTCTTC. Translation gives CASSLYSGVGEQFF.

This chain connects TRBV11-1 to TRBJ2-7; D remains ambiguous. Germline assignment: CDR1 SGHAT and CDR2 FQDESV (reference sequence). The CDR3 runs 12 residues. The V gene lost 1 base and the J gene lost 5 bases, with 6 bases spanning the gap. For the CDR3, the DNA is TGTGCCAGCAGCTTAGGGCCTCACGAGCAGTACTTC. As protein: CASSLGPHEQYF.

This chain joins TRBV5-1 and TRBJ2-5; the D gene is possibly TRBD1 (6 bases). In germline, CDR1 is SGHRS, CDR2 YFSETQ. Between the trimmed V and J ends, which lost 3 bases and 5 bases, there was a span of 20 bases. This CDR3 has 16 amino acids. This CDR3 is CASSSVPLPGVETQYF. The CDR3 bases are TGCGCCAGCAGCTCGGTACCCCTCCCAGGGGTGGAGACCCAGTACTTC.

The chain uses TRBV9 and TRBJ2-7; 7 nucleotides line up with TRBD2. V lost 3 bases, J lost 2 bases, and 5 bases stayed unmatched. The CDR3 covers 14 residues. Germline CDR1 is SGDLS and CDR2 is YYNGEE. In nucleotides, the CDR3 is TGTGCCAGCAGCGGGGGGGGAGGCCCCTACGAGCAGTACTTC. Its translation: CASSGGGGPYEQYF.

The chain couples TRBV7-9 to TRBJ2-3; D unresolved. CDR3 length equals 16 residues. V shed 4 bases and J shed 2 bases, with 16 bases lying between them. Germline-derived CDR1 and CDR2 are SEHNR and FQNEAQ (reference sequence). Here the CDR3 reads CASSSPARRTTDTQYF. The CDR3 coding sequence is TGTGCCAGCAGCTCCCCTGCGCGTCGAACCACAGATACGCAGTATTTT.

The V and J genes are TRBV4-2 and TRBJ2-2, with D perhaps matching TRBD1 or TRBD2 (5 bases each). The CDR3 totals 15 residues. From germline, CDR1 is LGHNA and CDR2 YNFKEQ. V lost 4 bases, J lost 1 base, and 10 bases lay in between. CDR3 loop: CASSRDGGNTGELFF. CDR3 sequence (DNA): TGTGCCAGCAGCCGGGACGGCGGGAACACCGGGGAGCTGTTTTTT.

This clone showed up just once. The chain employs TRBV28 and TRBJ2-7, with TRBD2 matching over 8 bases. CDR1 and CDR2 (germline): MDHEN, SYDVKM. After removal of 5 bases from V and 3 bases from J, the junction contained 15 bases not matched to a gene. This CDR3 is built from 17 residues. The CDR3: CASSSSGTSIHLYEQYF. Here the CDR3 DNA reads TGTGCCAGCAGTAGCTCCGGGACTAGTATTCATCTCTACGAGCAGTACTTC.

This chain joins TRBV6-5 and TRBJ2-1; D might be TRBD2 (5 bases). Trimming cost V 2 bases and J 9 bases, with 14 bases left between them. The CDR3 totals 14 residues. Germline assignment: CDR1 MNHEY and CDR2 SVGAGI. The CDR3 coding sequence is TGTGCCAGCAGTTACGAGGGTCTTCTCGGTGAGCAGTTCTTC. It codes for CASSYEGLLGEQFF.

V is TRBV14 and J is TRBJ1-1; a weak D match, TRBD1 (6 bases). The CDR3 extends over 14 amino acids. From germline, CDR1 is SGHDN and CDR2 FVKESK. V was pared by 5 bases and J by 0 bases, with 10 bases between. In DNA, the CDR3 is TGTGCCAGCAGCGGACAGCTAATGAACACTGAAGCTTTCTTT. Its protein is CASSGQLMNTEAFF.

V and J are TRBV6-6 and TRBJ2-2; D possibly corresponds to TRBD2 (6 bases). CDR1 and CDR2 from the germline V gene are MNHNY and SVGAGI (reference sequence). There are 15 residues in the CDR3. Trimming removed 0 bases at V and 2 bases at J, with 7 bases between. The CDR3, as DNA: TGTGCCAGCAGTTACTCTAGCGGTAACACCGGGGAGCTGTTTTTT. The encoded protein is CASSYSSGNTGELFF.

The chain carries TRBV5-1 and TRBJ1-1, with 8 bases matching TRBD1. Trimming removed 4 bases from V and 3 bases from J; junction bases left unmatched: 2. CDR1 and CDR2 (germline): SGHRS, YFSETQ. This CDR3 is built from 13 residues. The CDR3: CASSETGDTEAFF. The CDR3 DNA follows: TGCGCCAGCAGCGAGACAGGGGACACTGAAGCTTTCTTT.